The text below deals with one TCR beta chain. As processed by the authors: Estimation of nucleated cell counts was performed using reference gene primer amplification. TCRdb's table, derived via immunoSEQ multiplex PCR, lists solely in-frame clones and lacks some. That table supplies the V and J calls and clone size; D and trimming were determined from the DNA. Counted here are 300,000 to 350,000 clones, 87% occurring once; the ten biggest clones make up 8% to 9.5%. The data are from a study of blood T cell repertoires in COVID-19. Study-level background: Acute and convalescent COVID-19 specimens originated in the United States, Italy and Spain.

This CDR3 is 15 amino acids long. V was shortened by 3 bases and J by 1 base, with 13 bases between the two germline ends. Germline V gives CDR1 SGHRS, CDR2 YFSETQ. The clonotype originates from a woman under 30 who had recovered from COVID-19. The V gene is TRBV5-1, the J gene TRBJ1-1; possibly TRBD1 for D (6 bases). Sequencing input: PBMCs or T cells enriched from blood (not recorded which). CDR3 bases: TGCGCCAGCAGCTCCGGACAGCCACAGAACACTGAAGCTTTCTTT. The encoded protein is CASSSGQPQNTEAFF.